Each of the 16 T cell receptor beta chains below was sequenced from the same sample in a study of human T cells and chemical hapten exposure. Time point defined: patch test 1, 2 weeks after DPC sensitization. The treatment was: therapeutic diphenylcyclopropenone sensitization with weekly scalp DPC. Each CDR3 protein is one row after TCRdb ran MiXCR on the RACE reads. The data hold roughly 160,000 distinct CDR3 sequences, with 14% observed a single time. The specimen was whole blood, collected in connection with sensitization to the hapten diphenylcyclopropenone (DPC). These TCRs come from a woman aged 25-40 years with alopecia areata. Some clones in this sample may be carry-over from other donors' samples.

This clonotype has just a few counts. V and J are TRBV9 and TRBJ2-2, with D possibly matching TRBD1 (6 bases). Germline V CDR1 and CDR2: SGDLS, YYNGEE. V lost 2 bases and J lost 4, with 12 bases in between. CDR3 length: 15 residues. For the CDR3, the DNA is TGTGCCAGCAGCGTCTCAGGGGCGGGCACCGGGGAGCTGTTTTTT. Its protein product is CASSVSGAGTGELFF.

In its sample, this clonotype was seen many times. The rearrangement uses TRBV11-1 and TRBJ2-7; D call uncertain. Germline V CDR1 and CDR2: SGHAT, FQDESV (reference sequence). The CDR3 contains 13 residues. V gave up 8 bases and J gave up 0 bases, with 11 bases separating them. The CDR3 DNA follows: TGTGCCAGCTCCCCGGGCCTCTCCTACGAGCAGTACTTC. As protein: CASSPGLSYEQYF.

V usage is TRBV28 and J usage is TRBJ1-2, with a weak D call TRBD1 (5 bases). Germline loops: CDR1 MDHEN, CDR2 SYDVKM. Trimming pared 6 bases from V and 6 bases from J, leaving 14 bases between. This CDR3 comprises 13 residues. The CDR3 is CASRPQGPHGYTF. In nucleotides, the CDR3 is TGTGCCAGCAGGCCCCAGGGTCCCCATGGCTACACCTTC.

This clonotype was detected only a few times. The genes are TRBV4-2 and TRBJ1-5; the D gene is possibly TRBD1 (5 bases). CDR1 is LGHNA, CDR2 YNFKEQ, per germline. The CDR3 has 14 amino acids. V gave up 0 bases and J gave up 7 bases, with 10 bases separating them. DNA for the CDR3: TGTGCCAGCAGCCAAGAGGTGGGGGGGCAGCCCCAGCATTTT. Protein sequence: CASSQEVGGQPQHF.

The chain joins TRBV10-2 to TRBJ2-7; 10 nucleotides agree with TRBD2. V gave up 0 bases and J gave up 6 bases; unmatched junction bases: 8. The CDR3 is 16 residues long. The germline gives CDR1 WSHSY, CDR2 SAAADI. CDR3 nucleotide sequence: TGCGCCAGCAGTGAGTCGGCGGGGACTAGCGTAACCGAGCAGTACTTC. Protein sequence: CASSESAGTSVTEQYF.

This clonotype was picked up many times. The chain uses TRBV20-1 and TRBJ2-7; tentative D call: TRBD2 (6 bases). Germline CDR1 and CDR2: DFQATT and SNEGSKA (reference sequence). CDR3 length equals 12 residues. Trimming stripped 7 bases from V and 2 bases from J, with 12 bases between. The CDR3 bases are TGCAGTGGGCAGTCGGGGGCCTACGAGCAGTACTTC. Translated: CSGQSGAYEQYF.

This clonotype occurred many times. V gene TRBV28 combines with J gene TRBJ1-6; D is ambiguous. Germline V gene sequence: CDR1 MDHEN, CDR2 SYDVKM. This CDR3 contains 14 residues. CDR3 region: CLDGTSSYNSPLHF. Here the CDR3 DNA reads TGTTTGGACGGTACAAGCTCCTATAATTCACCCCTCCACTTT. Based on the CDR3 plus reference TRBV28 and TRBJ1-6, the full variable domain is DVKVTQSSRYLVKRTGEKVFLECVQDMDHENMFWYRQDPGLGLRLIYFSYDVKMKEKGDIPEGYSVSREKKERFSLILESASTNQTSMYLCLDGTSSYNSPLHFGNGTRLTVT.

The chain uses TRBV6-5 and TRBJ2-7, with D perhaps TRBD1 (5 bases). Germline assignment: CDR1 MNHEY and CDR2 SVGAGI. Trimming left V 6 bases short and J 3 bases short, with 12 bases between. The CDR3 contains 13 residues. The CDR3 DNA reads as TGTGCCAGCAGAACACCTCAGGGCTACGAGCAGTACTTC. Translating it yields CASRTPQGYEQYF.

V is TRBV28 and J is TRBJ1-1; a possible D gene is TRBD1 (5 bases). Trimming took off 2 bases at V and 6 bases at J, with 10 bases between the two ends. CDR3 length: 13 residues. The germline V gene has CDR1 MDHEN and CDR2 SYDVKM. DNA of the CDR3: TGTGCCAGCAGTTTACCGACAGTGCCTGAAGCTTTCTTT. This gives the protein CASSLPTVPEAFF.

The sample holds a few counts of this clonotype. This chain uses TRBV11-2 with TRBJ2-1; D is ambiguous. The germline V gene encodes CDR1 SGHAT and CDR2 FQNNGV. Trimming cost V 5 bases and J 15 bases, with 20 bases left between them. The CDR3 consists of 13 residues. The CDR3 reads CASSPTEYQLAFF. The CDR3 bases are TGTGCCAGCAGCCCGACCGAGTACCAGCTTGCGTTCTTC.

This clonotype was found a few times. The chain combines TRBV20-1 with TRBJ1-6; D gene unclear. Germline V CDR1 and CDR2: DFQATT, SNEGSKA (reference sequence). This CDR3 has 15 amino acids. V lost 0 bases and J 7 bases, leaving 13 bases between the germline ends. CDR3: CSAREVGPQNSPLHF. The CDR3 nucleotides are TGCAGTGCTAGAGAGGTTGGGCCGCAAAATTCACCCCTCCACTTT.

V is TRBV6-1 and J is TRBJ2-1; D is ambiguous. Trimming cost V 6 bases and J 10 bases, with 10 bases left between them. The CDR3 is 11 amino acids. The germline V gene has CDR1 MNHNS and CDR2 SASEGT. The CDR3 nucleotides read TGTGCCAGCAGATTTTCCCGGGAGCAGTTCTTC. This translates into CASRFSREQFF.

The rearrangement joins TRBV6-2 or TRBV6-3 to TRBJ2-7; D is perhaps TRBD1 (6 bases). Germline-derived CDR1 and CDR2 are MNHEY and SVGEGT. Trimming left V 3 bases short and J 0 bases short, with 12 bases between. This CDR3 spans 15 amino acids. CDR3 sequence (DNA): TGTGCCAGCAGTTATCCGACAGGCCGCTCCTACGAGCAGTACTTC. Residues: CASSYPTGRSYEQYF.

This clonotype was found a few times. Germline and junction disagree at one end, which may indicate a read error. The chain has TRBV18 and TRBJ2-7; weak D call: TRBD1 (6 bases). The CDR3 sequence is 13 residues long. Germline V gene sequence: CDR1 KGHSH, CDR2 LQKENI. Here the CDR3 DNA reads TGTGCCAGCTCACGGCCAACAGGGCCTTTTTTTCCGTTC. Protein sequence: CASSRPTGPFFPF.

This clonotype has only a few counts. V is TRBV6-2 or TRBV6-3 and J is TRBJ2-3, with D perhaps matching TRBD1 (5 bases). Germline V CDR1 and CDR2: MNHEY, SVGEGT. The CDR3 loop spans 15 amino acids. Trimming cost V 2 bases and J 9 bases, with 18 bases left between them. The CDR3 region is CASSYGNLGVETQYF. The DNA for the CDR3 is TGTGCCAGCAGTTACGGAAACCTAGGGGTGGAGACGCAGTATTTT.

This clonotype has more than one count but fewer than ten. This chain links TRBV6-2 or TRBV6-3 with TRBJ2-7, with TRBD1 as a possible D gene (7 bases). Germline CDR1 MNHEY, CDR2 SVGEGT. This CDR3 is built from 15 residues. Trimming removed 5 bases at V and 0 bases at J, with 14 bases between. The CDR3 DNA reads TGTGCCAGCAGTCCCGGGGGACAGTTCTCCTACGAGCAGTACTTC. This translates into CASSPGGQFSYEQYF.